This T cell receptor beta chain stems from a study of shared clonotypes between healthy human individuals. This clone was observed many times. In the naive CD8 group, cells lacked CD45RO and were positively selected for CCR7, so terminally differentiated effector memory CD45RA+ cells were left out. The donors were all Caucasian adults (living in Nashville, Tennessee). The data were produced by immunoSEQ multiplex PCR, yet TCRdb's version contains in-frame clones alone and is incomplete. The table shows fewer than 800,000 clones, with around 90% occurring only once. Trimming took 0 bases from V and 5 from J; bases not matched to a gene: 4. CDR1 and CDR2 from the germline V gene are SGDLS and YYNGEE. The CDR3 is made up of 14 amino acids.

The clonotype was recovered from a man aged 30 to 45 in good health. The sequencing input was naive CD8+ T cells sorted from blood. This chain links TRBV9 with TRBJ1-1; TRBD1 aligns across 7 bases. CDR3: CASSVEGAATEAFF. CDR3 in DNA: TGTGCCAGCAGCGTAGAGGGGGCTGCAACTGAAGCTTTCTTT.